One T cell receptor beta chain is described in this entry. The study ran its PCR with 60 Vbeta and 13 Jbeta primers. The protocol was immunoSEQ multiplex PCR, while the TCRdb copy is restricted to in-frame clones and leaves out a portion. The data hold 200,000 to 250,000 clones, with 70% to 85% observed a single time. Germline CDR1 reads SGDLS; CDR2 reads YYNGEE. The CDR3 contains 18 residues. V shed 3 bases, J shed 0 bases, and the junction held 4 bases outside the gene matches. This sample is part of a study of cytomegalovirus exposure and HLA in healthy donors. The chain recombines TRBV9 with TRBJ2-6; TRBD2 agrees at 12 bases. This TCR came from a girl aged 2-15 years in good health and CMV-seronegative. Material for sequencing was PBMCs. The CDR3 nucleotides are TGTGCCAGCAGCGCGGGACTAGCGGGTTACTCTGGGGCCAACGTCCTGACTTTC. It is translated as CASSAGLAGYSGANVLTF.